A single T cell receptor (beta chain) is shown here with its context. This sample was included in a study of blood T cell repertoires in COVID-19. Study-wide context: COVID-19 samples collected from the United States, Italy and Spain covered acute and convalescent phases. T cells, B-cell-depleted T cells, or PBMCs provided the cDNA or gDNA that served as material.

Per the study methods: Amplifying reference gene primers gave estimates of nucleated cell counts. Profiled with immunoSEQ multiplex PCR; TCRdb holds only in-frame clones, not every one. The DNA was the basis for D and trimming; V, J and clone size are from that table. The table lists approximately 390,000 clones, 90% of them singletons. Germline assignment: CDR1 SGHKS and CDR2 YYEKEE (reference sequence). Trimming cost V 2 bases and J 13 bases, with 10 bases left between them. There are 12 residues in the CDR3. J is TRBJ1-6 and V is TRBV5-5, with D uncertain. The source is a man aged 18 to 29 with active or convalescent COVID-19. The sample taken for sequencing was peripheral blood. This CDR3 reads CASSFPVSPLHF. CDR3 nucleotide sequence: TGTGCCAGCAGCTTTCCCGTTTCGCCCCTCCACTTT.